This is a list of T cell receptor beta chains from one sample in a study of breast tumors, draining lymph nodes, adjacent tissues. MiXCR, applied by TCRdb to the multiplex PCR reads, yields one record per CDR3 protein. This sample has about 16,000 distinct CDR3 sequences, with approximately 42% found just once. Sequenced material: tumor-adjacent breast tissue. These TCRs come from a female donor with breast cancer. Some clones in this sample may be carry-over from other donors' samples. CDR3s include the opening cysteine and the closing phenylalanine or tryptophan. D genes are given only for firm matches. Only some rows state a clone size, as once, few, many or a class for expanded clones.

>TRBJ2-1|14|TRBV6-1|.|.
CASRAGDSYNEQFF
TGTGCCAGCAGAGCGGGTGACTCCTACAATGAGCAGTTCTTC
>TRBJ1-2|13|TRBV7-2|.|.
CASSSRQDYGYTF
TGTGCCAGCAGCAGTCGACAGGACTATGGCTACACCTTC
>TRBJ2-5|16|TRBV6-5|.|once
CASSLSYPGVRETQYF
TGTGCCAGCAGTTTATCTTATCCGGGAGTTCGAGAGACCCAGTACTTC
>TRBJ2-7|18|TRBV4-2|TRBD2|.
CASSQVGRRLAGVNEQYF
TGTGCCAGCAGCCAAGTAGGAAGGAGACTAGCGGGTGTAAACGAGCAGTACTTC
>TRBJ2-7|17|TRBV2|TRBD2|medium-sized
CASRTGTSGRGAYEQYF
TGTGCCAGCAGGACCGGGACTAGCGGGAGGGGCGCCTACGAGCAGTACTTC
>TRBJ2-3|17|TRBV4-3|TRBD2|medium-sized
CASRHQVNGGASDTQYF
TGCGCCAGCAGGCACCAAGTGAACGGGGGGGCCTCAGATACGCAGTATTTT
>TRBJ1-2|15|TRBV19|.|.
CASRGPRRRAYGYTF
TGTGCCAGTAGGGGTCCGAGACGTCGGGCTTATGGCTACACCTTC
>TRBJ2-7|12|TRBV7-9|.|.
CASSLRGFEQYF
TGTGCCAGCAGCTTGCGGGGTTTCGAGCAGTACTTC
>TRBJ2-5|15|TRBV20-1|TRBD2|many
CSARGGSGVLETQYF
TGCAGTGCTAGAGGTGGTAGCGGGGTGTTAGAGACCCAGTACTTC
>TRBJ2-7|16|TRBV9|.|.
CASSVGSPHAGYEQYF
TGTGCCAGCAGCGTTGGTAGCCCTCACGCAGGGTACGAGCAGTACTTC
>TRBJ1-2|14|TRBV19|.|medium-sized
CASSTFQGPWGYTF
TGTGCCAGTAGTACCTTCCAGGGTCCGTGGGGCTACACCTTC
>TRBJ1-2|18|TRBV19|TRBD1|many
CASSPRGTGWSRGYGYTF
TGTGCCAGTAGTCCCCGGGGGACAGGGTGGAGTCGGGGCTATGGCTACACCTTC
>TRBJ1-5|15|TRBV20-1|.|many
CSAITGLGTNQPQHF
TGCAGTGCAATAACAGGGCTAGGGACAAATCAGCCCCAGCATTTT
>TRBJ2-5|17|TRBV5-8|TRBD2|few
CASSLGLAGGQGETQYF
TGTGCCAGCAGCTTGGGACTAGCGGGAGGTCAGGGGGAGACCCAGTACTTC
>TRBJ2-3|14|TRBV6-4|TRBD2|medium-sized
CASSASGGRDTQYF
TGTGCCAGCAGCGCTAGCGGGGGAAGGGATACGCAGTATTTT
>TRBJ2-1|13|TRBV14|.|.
CASSLGPYNEQFF
TGTGCCAGCAGCTTGGGGCCTTACAATGAGCAGTTCTTC
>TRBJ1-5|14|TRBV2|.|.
CASRTGTGSQPQHF
TGTGCCAGCAGGACAGGTACGGGCAGTCAGCCTCAGCATTTT
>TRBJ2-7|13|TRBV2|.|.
CASSSDRSYEQYF
TGTGCCAGCAGTTCTGACAGGTCCTACGAGCAGTACTTC